These 30 T cell receptor beta chains originate from one sample sequenced in a study of blood T cell repertoires in COVID-19. Data came from immunoSEQ multiplex PCR; TCRdb stores just in-frame clones and leaves some out. The data show about 300,000 clones, about 89% seen once. Sequences were obtained from peripheral blood. The receptors shown here come from a man aged 35-49 years with acute or convalescent COVID-19.

The chain recombines TRBV3-1 (or the pseudogene TRBV3-2) with TRBJ1-1; 7 bases map to TRBD1. CDR1 and CDR2 (germline): LGHDT, YNNKEL (reference sequence). The CDR3 is 12 amino acids. Trimming took 3 bases from V and 7 from J; bases not matched to a gene: 2. The chain's CDR3 is CASSHDRVEAFF. CDR3 DNA sequence: TGTGCCAGCAGCCACGACAGGGTTGAAGCTTTCTTT.

This clone has a single count. The chain has TRBV10-2 and TRBJ1-5; D gene uncertain. V lost 4 bases and J 0 bases, leaving 10 bases between the germline ends. Germline loops: CDR1 WSHSY, CDR2 SAAADI. CDR3 length: 15 residues. CDR3 loop: CASSASGASNQPQHF. For the CDR3, the DNA is TGCGCCAGCAGTGCCTCGGGAGCTAGCAATCAGCCCCAGCATTTT.

The chain combines TRBV5-6 with TRBJ1-2; D is possibly TRBD1 (6 bases). Trimming stripped 0 bases from V and 5 bases from J, with 14 bases between. Germline assignment: CDR1 SGHDT and CDR2 YYEEEE. CDR3 length: 15 amino acids. CDR3 loop: CASSLGPGTPYGYTF. Written as DNA, the CDR3 is TGTGCCAGCAGCTTGGGGCCCGGGACACCGTATGGCTACACCTTC.

This clone was observed a single time. The rearrangement uses TRBV12-3 or TRBV12-4 and TRBJ1-2; tentative D call: TRBD1 (5 bases). The CDR3 is 13 amino acids. V lost 3 bases to trimming and J lost 4 bases, with 9 bases between them. CDR3 in amino acids: CASSFNGAYGYTF. The CDR3 region has the DNA TGTGCCAGCAGTTTTAATGGGGCCTATGGCTACACCTTC.

The chain has TRBV4-2 and TRBJ2-3; 8 bases fit TRBD1. Germline V gene data show CDR1 as LGHNA and CDR2 as YNFKEQ. CDR3 length: 19 residues. V shed 1 base and J 3 bases; nucleotides not matched to a gene: 15. The DNA for the CDR3 is TGTGCCAGCAGCCAAGCGCCAAGTACCGAGACAGGGGTGACAGATACGCAGTATTTT. It specifies CASSQAPSTETGVTDTQYF.

The chain recombines TRBV5-4 with TRBJ2-3; TRBD2 agrees at 9 bases. This CDR3 has 15 amino acids. Per the germline V gene, CDR1 is SGHNT and CDR2 is YYREEE (reference sequence). V lost 5 bases and J lost 1; bases outside the gene matches: 5. CDR3: CASRAGGVGTDTQYF. The CDR3 coding sequence is TGTGCCAGCAGGGCGGGGGGGGTCGGCACAGATACGCAGTATTTT.

This clone was seen once. The gene calls are TRBV12-3 or TRBV12-4 and TRBJ2-7; D may be TRBD1 (6 bases). The V end was cut by 6 bases, the J end by 6 bases, with 15 bases between. The CDR3 runs to 13 residues. The CDR3 DNA follows: TGTGCCAGCAGCCCCCGACAGGTGGGCGAGCAGTACTTC. It yields the protein CASSPRQVGEQYF.

V is TRBV5-6 and J is TRBJ2-1, with 7 bases that match TRBD1. Germline CDR1 and CDR2: SGHDT and YYEEEE. The V segment lost 4 bases and the J segment 8 bases; nucleotides outside the gene matches: 12. The CDR3 totals 15 residues. The CDR3 region is CASSPGQVVAYEQFF. CDR3 sequence (DNA): TGTGCCAGCAGCCCCGGACAGGTAGTGGCCTATGAGCAGTTCTTC.

The V call is TRBV6-5, the J call TRBJ2-2; D uncertain. Germline V CDR1 and CDR2: MNHEY, SVGAGI. The CDR3 extends over 14 amino acids. V lost 8 bases and J 1 base, leaving 11 bases between the germline ends. The CDR3 loop is CASVHSRNTGELFF. CDR3 coding DNA: TGTGCCAGCGTCCATAGCAGGAACACCGGGGAGCTGTTTTTT.

The rearrangement uses TRBV5-5 and TRBJ1-5; D unresolved. The CDR3 loop spans 15 amino acids. CDR1 is SGHKS, CDR2 YYEKEE, per germline (reference sequence). Trimming took 0 bases from V and 3 from J, leaving 10 bases between them. CDR3 in DNA: TGTGCCAGCAGCTTGGATCCCAGTTACAATCAGCCCCAGCATTTT. Amino acid sequence: CASSLDPSYNQPQHF.

The chain recombines TRBV5-1 with TRBJ1-2; 8 positions agree with TRBD1. The germline gives CDR1 SGHRS, CDR2 YFSETQ. This CDR3 spans 14 amino acids. After removal of 7 bases from V and 0 bases from J, the junction contained 5 bases not matched to a gene. The CDR3 sequence: CASADRGTNYGYTF. The CDR3 nucleotides are TGCGCCAGCGCAGACAGGGGTACTAACTATGGCTACACCTTC.

The table lists this clone with a count of one. The chain has TRBV7-2 and TRBJ2-1; D not certain. Trimming pared 5 bases from V and 3 bases from J, leaving 14 bases between. This CDR3 has 15 amino acids. CDR1 SGHTA and CDR2 FQGNSA come from the germline V gene. The CDR3 region is CASSVDPRGYNEQFF. CDR3 DNA: TGTGCCAGCAGCGTCGACCCTAGAGGCTACAATGAGCAGTTCTTC.

V usage is TRBV5-1 and J usage is TRBJ2-1; TRBD1 aligns across 8 bases. This CDR3 region has 17 residues. Germline CDR1 reads SGHRS; CDR2 reads YFSETQ. J was trimmed by 0 bases and V by 4 bases; bases with no gene match: 9. CDR3 coding DNA: TGCGCCAGCAGCCCCTACAGGGGGACACTCTCCTACAATGAGCAGTTCTTC. Translating it yields CASSPYRGTLSYNEQFF.

This chain joins TRBV2 and TRBJ2-5; 11 nucleotides agree with TRBD2. The trim removed 6 bases at V and 5 bases at J, leaving 14 bases unmatched. Looked up from germline, CDR1 is SNHLY and CDR2 is FYNNEI. The length of the CDR3 is 17 residues. CDR3 in DNA: TGTGCCAGCAGCCCCACCTTAGCGGGGGGGGTTAAGGAGACCCAGTACTTC. Its translation is CASSPTLAGGVKETQYF. Supplemented by reference TRBV2 and TRBJ2-5, the full variable domain reads EPEVTQTPSHQVTQMGQEVILRCVPISNHLYFYWYRQILGQKVEFLVSFYNNEISEKSEIFDDQFSVERPDGSNFTLKIRSTKLEDSAMYFCASSPTLAGGVKETQYFGPGTRLLVL.

The rearrangement uses TRBV5-1 and TRBJ1-1, with D possibly TRBD1 on 6 matching bases. The CDR3 sequence is 12 residues long. In germline, CDR1 is SGHRS, CDR2 YFSETQ. Deletions cut 4 bases from V and 11 bases from J, with 15 bases between. In nucleotides, the CDR3 is TGCGCCAGCAGCAACGCCCGGGACACGGCTTTCTTT. Protein product: CASSNARDTAFF.

Note on this clone: Other DNA sequences in this specimen translate into the identical CDR3. The J gene is TRBJ2-7, the V gene TRBV12-3 or TRBV12-4; D gene unclear. CDR3 length: 11 residues. The V and J ends lost 3 bases and 4 bases respectively, with 4 bases between them. CDR3 protein: CASSFRYEQYF. CDR3 nucleotide sequence: TGTGCCAGCAGTTTCAGGTACGAGCAGTACTTC.

The V call is TRBV6-5, the J call TRBJ1-2; 9 nucleotides match TRBD1. The CDR3 extends over 13 amino acids. Per germline, CDR1 MNHEY and CDR2 SVGAGI. V lost 10 bases, J lost 1 base, and 4 bases stayed unmatched. The CDR3 loop is CATLTGGNYGYTF. CDR3 nucleotides: TGTGCCACCCTGACAGGGGGTAACTATGGCTACACCTTC.

With regard to this clone: This sample also contains other DNA sequences that code for the same CDR3. The chain has TRBV5-4 and TRBJ2-3, with D tentatively TRBD2 (7 bases). V lost 1 base and J lost 6, with 9 bases in between. CDR1 is SGHNT and CDR2 is YYREEE in the germline V gene (reference sequence). The CDR3 is 13 residues long. The CDR3 reads CASSLRGADTQYF. For the CDR3, the DNA is TGTGCCAGCAGCTTGCGGGGGGCCGATACGCAGTATTTT.

This CDR3 reads CASSSGGAGTGELFF. CDR3 coding DNA: TGTGCCAGTAGTAGCGGGGGGGCTGGCACCGGGGAGCTGTTTTTT. This chain uses TRBV19 with TRBJ2-2; TRBD2 agrees at 9 bases. From germline, CDR1 is LNHDA and CDR2 SQIVND (reference sequence). The CDR3 has 15 amino acids. Trimming removed 4 bases from V and 4 bases from J; junction bases left unmatched: 4.

The rearrangement uses TRBV29-1 and TRBJ2-5, with 10 bases aligning to TRBD1. The V segment lost 3 bases and the J segment 3 bases; nucleotides outside the gene matches: 7. CDR3 length: 15 amino acids. Germline values: CDR1 SQVTM, CDR2 ANQGSEA. CDR3 in amino acids: CSVEWGQGIKETQYF. The CDR3 nucleotides read TGCAGCGTTGAGTGGGGACAGGGGATTAAAGAGACCCAGTACTTC.

The rearrangement links TRBV15 to TRBJ1-5; 9 positions match TRBD1. The CDR3 has 16 amino acids. V trimming: 3 bases; J trimming: 0 bases; junction bases outside the gene matches: 3. Germline-derived CDR1 and CDR2 are LNHNV and YYDKDF (reference sequence). DNA of the CDR3: TGTGCCACCAGCAGCCGGGACAGGGTTAGCAATCAGCCCCAGCATTTT. Translating it yields CATSSRDRVSNQPQHF. Supplemented by reference TRBV15 and TRBJ1-5, the full variable domain reads DAMVIQNPRYQVTQFGKPVTLSCSQTLNHNVMYWYQQKSSQAPKLLFHYYDKDFNNEADTPDNFQSRRPNTSFCFLDIRSPGLGDTAMYLCATSSRDRVSNQPQHFGDGTRLSIL.

The gene calls are TRBV2 and TRBJ1-1, with 7 bases aligning to TRBD1. The length of the CDR3 is 13 residues. Germline V gives CDR1 SNHLY, CDR2 FYNNEI. V lost 8 bases and J lost 10; bases outside the gene matches: 13. The CDR3 region is CASEREGANGAFF. The CDR3 coding sequence is TGTGCCAGCGAAAGAGAGGGGGCAAACGGAGCTTTCTTT.

The chain links TRBV9 to TRBJ1-3, with D tentatively TRBD1 (5 bases). CDR1 and CDR2 (germline): SGDLS, YYNGEE. The CDR3 is 15 amino acids. V was shortened by 2 bases and J by 7 bases, with 16 bases between the two germline ends. CDR3 in DNA: TGTGCCAGCAGCGTCACATCAGGGAGGTTTAACACCATATATTTT. This encodes CASSVTSGRFNTIYF.

This chain joins TRBV24-1 and TRBJ2-3; TRBD1 agrees at 7 bases. V lost 4 bases and J lost 4; bases outside the gene matches: 7. CDR3 length: 15 residues. CDR1 is KGHDR and CDR2 is SFDVKD in the germline V gene. CDR3 in DNA: TGTGCCACCAGTGACCCGACAGGGACCGCAGATACGCAGTATTTT. This codes for CATSDPTGTADTQYF.

This clone was counted a few times. The rearrangement uses TRBV19 and TRBJ1-1; D is possibly TRBD1 (6 bases). The CDR3 runs 15 residues. The germline gives CDR1 LNHDA, CDR2 SQIVND (reference sequence). V lost 4 bases, J lost 2 bases, and 14 bases lay in between. The CDR3 region has the DNA TGTGCCAGTAGTAGACAATGGGGGGGCAACACTGAAGCTTTCTTT. Protein: CASSRQWGGNTEAFF.

V is TRBV19 and J is TRBJ2-7, with 9 bases matching TRBD1. J gave up 4 bases and V 11 bases, and 15 bases lay outside the gene matches. CDR1 and CDR2 from the germline V gene are LNHDA and SQIVND (reference sequence). The CDR3 runs 15 residues. The CDR3 coding sequence is TGTGCCGCGGCCAAACCGGGACAGGGTTTATACGAGCAGTACTTC. Translation: CAAAKPGQGLYEQYF.

The rearrangement links TRBV6-5 to TRBJ2-1, with no clear D. The CDR3 is made up of 13 amino acids. Deletions cut 6 bases from V and 4 bases from J, with 10 bases between. Germline V CDR1 and CDR2: MNHEY, SVGAGI. The CDR3 region is CASRPPGYNEQFF. In DNA form, the CDR3 reads TGTGCCAGCAGACCCCCAGGATACAATGAGCAGTTCTTC.

This sequence joins TRBV6-5 and TRBJ2-2, with D perhaps TRBD1 (5 bases). The V and J ends lost 6 bases and 5 bases respectively, with 16 bases between them. Germline V gives CDR1 MNHEY, CDR2 SVGAGI. CDR3 length: 15 residues. The CDR3: CASSPGRVGTGELFF. DNA for the CDR3: TGTGCCAGCAGCCCGGGCAGGGTGGGGACCGGGGAGCTGTTTTTT.

The V call is TRBV11-2, the J call TRBJ1-1; TRBD1 matches at 7 bases. V shed 3 bases and J 5 bases; nucleotides not matched to a gene: 9. The CDR3 is made up of 15 amino acids. Germline CDR1 is SGHAT and CDR2 is FQNNGV. The CDR3 bases are TGTGCCAGCAGCTTGCTAGGGGGCCGAGGGACTGAAGCTTTCTTT. As protein: CASSLLGGRGTEAFF.

This clone has only a few counts. The chain recombines TRBV10-1 with TRBJ1-2; a weak D match, TRBD1 (6 bases). V was shortened by 6 bases and J by 2 bases, with 10 bases between the two germline ends. From germline, CDR1 is WNHNN and CDR2 SYGVQD (reference sequence). CDR3 length: 13 residues. The CDR3 DNA follows: TGCGCCAGCAGCCGAGACAGGAACTATGGCTACACCTTC. This sequence encodes CASSRDRNYGYTF.